This T cell receptor beta chain was obtained from a study of T-cell reconstitution after alpha-beta-depleted transplantation in children. General study points: Reports say that about two months after transplant, the alpha-beta T cells came out of several hundred graft clones that had expanded.

Concerning this clonotype itself: What it binds is unknown.

Unique molecular identifiers were built into the TCRbeta library. TCRdb independently ran MiXCR on the PCR reads; one entry per CDR3 protein. The top ten clones hold 23% of a sample with 280,000 or so distinct CDR3 sequences, approximately 10% of them seen once. V was pared by 4 bases and J by 1 base, with 11 bases between. The CDR3 has 14 residues. CDR1 and CDR2 from the germline V gene are SEHNR and FQNEAQ (reference sequence). This clonotype was obtained from a male patient aged 2 to 10 who had a stem cell transplant for chronic granulomatous disease, so the T cells may come from the graft donor. The chain has TRBV7-9 and TRBJ2-7; D possibly matches TRBD1 or TRBD2 (5 bases each). The sequenced sample was peripheral blood, obtained 180 days after TCRalphabeta/CD19-depleted stem cell transplant. The DNA of the CDR3 is TGTGCCAGCAGCTCCGGGACCGAGTCCTACGAGCAGTACTTC. The encoded protein is CASSSGTESYEQYF. Full variable domain (remainder filled in from reference TRBV7-9 and TRBJ2-7): DTGVSQNPRHKITKRGQNVTFRCDPISEHNRLYWYRQTLGQGPEFLTYFQNEAQLEKSRLLSDRFSAERPKGSFSTLEIQRTEQGDSAMYLCASSSGTESYEQYFGPGTRLTVT.